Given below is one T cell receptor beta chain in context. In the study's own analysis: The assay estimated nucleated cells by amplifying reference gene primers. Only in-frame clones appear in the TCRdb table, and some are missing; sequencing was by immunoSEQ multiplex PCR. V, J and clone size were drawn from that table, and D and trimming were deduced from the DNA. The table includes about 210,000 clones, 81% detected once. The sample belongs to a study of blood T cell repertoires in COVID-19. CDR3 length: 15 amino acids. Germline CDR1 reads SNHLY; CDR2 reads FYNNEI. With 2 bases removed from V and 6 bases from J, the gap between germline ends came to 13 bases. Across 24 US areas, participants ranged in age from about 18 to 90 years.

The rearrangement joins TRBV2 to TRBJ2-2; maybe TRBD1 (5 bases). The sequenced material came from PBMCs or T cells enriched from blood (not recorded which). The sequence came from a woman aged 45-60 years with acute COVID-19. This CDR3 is CASSERSREAGELFF. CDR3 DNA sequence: TGTGCCAGCAGTGAACGAAGCAGGGAAGCCGGGGAGCTGTTTTTT.